The 10 T cell receptor beta chains below all came from one sample that was sequenced in a study of cytomegalovirus exposure and HLA in healthy donors. PCR involved 60 Vbeta and 13 Jbeta primers. TCRdb's table, derived via immunoSEQ multiplex PCR, lists solely in-frame clones and lacks some. This table has some 130,000 clones, over 60% appearing once. The sequenced sample was PBMCs. The receptors were gathered from a male donor in good health and CMV-seropositive.

The chain links TRBV6-5 to TRBJ1-1, with a tentative D call TRBD1 (6 bases). The germline V and J ends were trimmed by 7 bases and 1 base, with 16 bases remaining between them. Germline CDR1 reads MNHEY; CDR2 reads SVGAGI. The length of the CDR3 is 15 residues. CDR3 sequence reads: CASTKGGGQNTEAFF. DNA for the CDR3: TGTGCCAGCACCAAAGGGGGAGGGCAGAACACTGAAGCTTTCTTT.

The chain links TRBV19 to TRBJ2-7; 7 nucleotides line up with TRBD2. Germline CDR1 reads LNHDA; CDR2 reads SQIVND (reference sequence). V dropped 3 bases and J dropped 0; count of bases not matched to a gene: 8. The CDR3 runs to 16 residues. This CDR3 is CASSMGGTLSSYEQYF. CDR3 in DNA: TGTGCCAGTAGTATGGGGGGGACCTTGAGCTCCTACGAGCAGTACTTC. The variable domain in full, completed from reference TRBV19 and TRBJ2-7, reads DGGITQSPKYLFRKEGQNVTLSCEQNLNHDAMYWYRQDPGQGLRLIYYSQIVNDFQKGDIAEGYSVSREKKESFPLTVTSAQKNPTAFYLCASSMGGTLSSYEQYFGPGTRLTVT.

The chain couples TRBV7-9 to TRBJ1-5, with 7 nucleotides matching TRBD1. The CDR3 length is 14 residues. V gave up 5 bases and J gave up 2 bases; unmatched junction bases: 3. From germline, CDR1 is SEHNR and CDR2 FQNEAQ (reference sequence). CDR3 bases: TGTGCCAGCAGCGGTACAGGGGGCAATCAGCCCCAGCATTTT. Translation gives CASSGTGGNQPQHF.

The rearrangement links TRBV19 to TRBJ1-5, with D possibly TRBD1 on 6 matching bases. Looked up from germline, CDR1 is LNHDA and CDR2 is SQIVND (reference sequence). The V end was cut by 3 bases, the J end by 0 bases, with 12 bases between. The CDR3 has 16 amino acids. The CDR3 loop reads CASSILPQGSNQPQHF. DNA for the CDR3: TGTGCCAGTAGTATTCTGCCACAGGGTAGCAATCAGCCCCAGCATTTT.

The rearrangement joins TRBV2 to TRBJ1-1; 7 bases agree with TRBD1. This CDR3 has 14 amino acids. Germline lookup yields CDR1 SNHLY and CDR2 FYNNEI. Trimming removed 6 bases from V and 2 bases from J; junction bases left unmatched: 6. CDR3 sequence reads: CASSGGTANTEAFF. CDR3 DNA sequence: TGTGCCAGCAGCGGCGGGACAGCCAACACTGAAGCTTTCTTT.

In this sample, this clone turned up once. The V call is TRBV7-9, the J call TRBJ2-1; D is perhaps TRBD2 (5 bases). The CDR3 is 12 residues long. The V and J ends lost 11 bases and 9 bases respectively, with 17 bases between them. The germline V gene has CDR1 SEHNR and CDR2 FQNEAQ (reference sequence). The CDR3 sequence is CAYTPGSPEQFF. The DNA of the CDR3 is TGTGCCTACACCCCGGGGAGCCCTGAGCAGTTCTTC.

This clone was picked up one time. This chain joins TRBV29-1 and TRBJ2-7, with 10 positions matching TRBD1. The CDR3 has 13 residues. V lost 6 bases, J lost 5 bases, and 7 bases stayed unmatched. The germline V gene has CDR1 SQVTM and CDR2 ANQGSEA. The DNA for the CDR3 is TGCAGCGTGCGCGGACAGGGGGACCACGAGCAGTACTTC. The encoded protein is CSVRGQGDHEQYF.

The gene calls are TRBV27 and TRBJ1-1, with D tentatively TRBD1 (6 bases). Germline CDR1 reads MNHEY; CDR2 reads SMNVEV (reference sequence). The length of the CDR3 is 13 residues. The V and J ends lost 0 bases and 8 bases respectively, with 10 bases between them. The CDR3 nucleotides read TGTGCCAGCAGTTTATCTACAGGGCTAGAAGCTTTCTTT. This encodes CASSLSTGLEAFF.

The chain is built from TRBV6-5 and TRBJ1-1; perhaps TRBD1 as D (6 bases). CDR1 is MNHEY and CDR2 is SVGAGI in the germline V gene. V lost 4 bases, J lost 4 bases, and 10 bases lay in between. The CDR3 runs to 13 residues. The CDR3 sequence: CASSSGVSTEAFF. The DNA for the CDR3 is TGTGCCAGCAGTTCAGGGGTGAGCACTGAAGCTTTCTTT.

The CDR3 region has the DNA TGTGCCAGTAGCAGCTGGCCTGGGTCCGGGACTAGCGGGAAATATAGCCAGTTCTTC. It specifies CASSSWPGSGTSGKYSQFF. The V and J genes are TRBV19 and TRBJ2-1; 13 positions agree with TRBD2. The V gene's germline CDR1 is LNHDA and CDR2 SQIVND (reference sequence). Trimming removed 6 bases from V and 13 bases from J; junction bases left unmatched: 24. The CDR3 length is 19 residues.